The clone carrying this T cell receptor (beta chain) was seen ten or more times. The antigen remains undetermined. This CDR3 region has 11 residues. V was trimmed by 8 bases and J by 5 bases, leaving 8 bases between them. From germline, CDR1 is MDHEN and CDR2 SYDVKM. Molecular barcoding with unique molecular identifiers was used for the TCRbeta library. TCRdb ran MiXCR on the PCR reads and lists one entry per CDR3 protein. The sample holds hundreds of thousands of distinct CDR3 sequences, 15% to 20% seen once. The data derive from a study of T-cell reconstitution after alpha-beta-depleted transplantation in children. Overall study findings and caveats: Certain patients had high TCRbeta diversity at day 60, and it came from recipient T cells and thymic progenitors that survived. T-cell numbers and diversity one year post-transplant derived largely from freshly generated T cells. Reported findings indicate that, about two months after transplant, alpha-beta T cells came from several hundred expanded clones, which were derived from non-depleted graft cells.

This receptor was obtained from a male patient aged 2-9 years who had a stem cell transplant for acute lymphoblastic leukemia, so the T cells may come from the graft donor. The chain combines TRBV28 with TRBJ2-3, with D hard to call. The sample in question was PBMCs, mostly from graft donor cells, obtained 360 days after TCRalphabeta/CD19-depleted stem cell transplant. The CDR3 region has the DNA TGTGCCAGCTCGCCCTTAGATACGCAGTATTTT. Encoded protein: CASSPLDTQYF.